These 13 T cell receptor beta chains came from one sample sequenced in a study of T cell responses to AZD1222 COVID-19 vaccine. Assay: immunoSEQ multiplex PCR; the TCRdb copy retains only in-frame clones and omits some. The data contain tens of thousands of clones, 80% to 90% of them singletons. Specimen: peripheral blood, collected on day 0 of AZD1222 vaccination. All receptors come from an adult in good health.

This chain links TRBV5-5 with TRBJ2-5; D possibly corresponds to TRBD1 (6 bases). CDR3 length equals 14 residues. Trimming removed 3 bases from V and 7 bases from J, with 16 bases in between. The germline V gene encodes CDR1 SGHKS and CDR2 YYEKEE (reference sequence). The CDR3 DNA reads as TGTGCCAGCAGCTCGTGGACAGTCCAGGGGACCCAGTACTTC. Protein: CASSSWTVQGTQYF.

The DNA of the CDR3 is TGCAGCGTTACTAATTCTGGGAATGAGCAGTTCTTC. Its translation is CSVTNSGNEQFF. V gene TRBV29-1 combines with J gene TRBJ2-1; D is unclear. CDR1 and CDR2 (germline): SQVTM, ANQGSEA. Trimming took 5 bases from V and 7 from J, leaving 12 bases between them. The CDR3 sequence is 12 residues long.

V usage is TRBV2 and J usage is TRBJ1-2; no reliable D call. This CDR3 comprises 13 residues. Between the trimmed V and J ends, which lost 4 bases and 8 bases, there was a span of 14 bases. Germline assignment: CDR1 SNHLY and CDR2 FYNNEI. The CDR3 sequence: CASSGPEKGGYTF. CDR3 nucleotide sequence: TGTGCCAGCAGTGGACCCGAGAAGGGCGGCTACACCTTC.

In its sample, this clone was seen a few times. The CDR3 DNA reads TGTGCCTGGATAGACAGGGGTCCTGAAGCTTTCTTT. Its translation: CAWIDRGPEAFF. The V and J genes are TRBV30 and TRBJ1-1, with 8 bases identical to TRBD1. Trimming took 4 bases from V and 6 from J; bases not matched to a gene: 4. CDR3 length: 12 residues. Germline CDR1 is GTSNPN and CDR2 is SVGIG (reference sequence).

The chain couples TRBV27 to TRBJ1-1, with D uncertain. V gave up 3 bases and J gave up 8 bases, with 13 bases separating them. Germline values: CDR1 MNHEY, CDR2 SMNVEV (reference sequence). The CDR3 is 13 amino acids. CDR3 nucleotides: TGTGCCAGCAGTTTCGTCGGACTGGGCGAAGCTTTCTTT. This gives the protein CASSFVGLGEAFF.

V usage is TRBV2 and J usage is TRBJ1-2; D gene uncertain. The V end lost 4 bases, the J end lost 5 bases, and 5 bases lay between the germline ends. Germline V gene sequence: CDR1 SNHLY, CDR2 FYNNEI. CDR3 size: 11 residues. The CDR3 region has the DNA TGTGCCAGCAGTGGGGTGTATGGCTACACCTTC. It specifies CASSGVYGYTF.

This chain joins TRBV11-3 and TRBJ1-6, with a weak D call TRBD1 (5 bases). This CDR3 is 18 amino acids long. In germline, CDR1 is SGHNT, CDR2 YENEEA. Trimming stripped 0 bases from V and 0 bases from J, with 12 bases between. CDR3 DNA sequence: TGTGCCAGCAGCTTAGATCATGGGGGGAGCTCCTATAATTCACCCCTCCACTTT. The encoded protein is CASSLDHGGSSYNSPLHF.

The chain has TRBV11-1 and TRBJ1-1; D is ambiguous. Germline V CDR1 and CDR2: SGHAT, FQDESV (reference sequence). The CDR3 loop spans 14 amino acids. Trimming pared 1 base from V and 3 bases from J, leaving 9 bases between. CDR3 nucleotides: TGTGCCAGCAGCTTAGGGCAGGAGTACACTGAAGCTTTCTTT. Protein sequence: CASSLGQEYTEAFF.

This chain joins TRBV11-3 and TRBJ2-5; D gene unclear. CDR3 length: 13 amino acids. Germline V gives CDR1 SGHNT, CDR2 YENEEA. Trimming left V 3 bases short and J 4 bases short, with 9 bases between. CDR3 region: CASSFFGTETQYF. The DNA for the CDR3 is TGTGCCAGCAGCTTCTTCGGAACAGAGACCCAGTACTTC.

The chain couples TRBV27 to TRBJ2-3, with 8 bases identical to TRBD1. The CDR3 is made up of 15 amino acids. Trimming at V came to 4 bases and at J to 2 bases, leaving 5 bases not matched to a gene. Germline CDR1 MNHEY, CDR2 SMNVEV (reference sequence). The CDR3 reads CASSSYRGVTDTQYF. The CDR3 DNA follows: TGTGCCAGCAGTTCTTACAGGGGGGTCACAGATACGCAGTATTTT.

The chain uses TRBV4-1 and TRBJ2-1; D may be TRBD1 or TRBD2 (5 bases each). The CDR3 runs to 15 residues. The ends were cut back, 8 bases at V and 8 bases at J, with 22 bases in the middle. In germline, CDR1 is MGHRA, CDR2 YSYEKL. This chain's CDR3 is CASRRRQFGADEQFF. As DNA, the CDR3 is TGCGCCAGCCGCCGACGTCAGTTCGGGGCCGATGAGCAGTTCTTC.

The chain employs TRBV5-6 and TRBJ1-3, with D possibly matching TRBD1 (6 bases). Germline lookup yields CDR1 SGHDT and CDR2 YYEEEE. V was cut by 0 bases and J by 4 bases, with 11 bases left in between. This CDR3 has 15 residues. The CDR3 DNA is TGTGCCAGCAGCTTGGTTGCAGGGGAAGGAAACACCATATATTTT. Its translation: CASSLVAGEGNTIYF.

This chain connects TRBV5-1 to TRBJ2-3; TRBD1 aligns across 12 bases. The J segment lost 3 bases and the V segment lost 4 bases, leaving 12 bases of the junction unmatched. CDR1 and CDR2 (germline): SGHRS, YFSETQ. The CDR3 loop spans 18 amino acids. CDR3 residues: CASSPLGTGGSKTDTQYF. The CDR3 DNA sequence: TGCGCCAGCAGCCCCCTTGGGACAGGGGGCTCCAAGACAGATACGCAGTATTTT. The full variable domain, rest sourced from reference TRBV5-1 and TRBJ2-3, is KAGVTQTPRYLIKTRGQQVTLSCSPISGHRSVSWYQQTPGQGLQFLFEYFSETQRNKGNFPGRFSGRQFSNSRSEMNVSTLELGDSALYLCASSPLGTGGSKTDTQYFGPGTRLTVL.